This T cell receptor (beta chain) was identified in a study of response to subunit inactivated influenza vaccine. Notes on the study in general: The authors suggested that few new T cells are recruited per seasonal influenza vaccination.

This clonotype was seen repeatedly, ten times or more. The antigen is not known. Deletions cut 0 bases from V and 12 bases from J, with 10 bases between. Germline V gene data show CDR1 as SGHKS and CDR2 as YYEKEE (reference sequence). The CDR3 sequence is 12 residues long. TCRdb re-analysed the RT-PCR reads in MiXCR, keeping a single row per CDR3 protein. The table records around 850,000 distinct CDR3 sequences, around 20% of them present only once. The origin of this receptor is a man aged 45-60 years who received an inactivated influenza vaccine. The V call is TRBV5-5, the J call TRBJ2-1, with D perhaps matching TRBD2 (6 bases). The source material was PBMCs from blood, sampled about 5 days after vaccination. The CDR3 region has the DNA TGTGCCAGCAGCTTGGCCCCTAGCGTGCAGTTCTTC. Amino acid sequence: CASSLAPSVQFF.